Given below is one T cell receptor (beta chain) in context. This sample was included in a study of blood T cell repertoires in COVID-19. The length of the CDR3 is 17 residues. Germline-derived CDR1 and CDR2 are MNHNY and SVGAGI (reference sequence). V lost 5 bases to trimming and J lost 1 base; unmatched junction nucleotides: 11. Libraries were prepared by immunoSEQ multiplex PCR; TCRdb keeps only in-frame clonotypes and omits some of them. The data contain approximately 93,000 clones, about two thirds of them singletons. V and J are TRBV6-6 and TRBJ1-1; 9 nucleotides match TRBD1. Sequenced: peripheral blood. The receptor was isolated from a woman of 80 years or more with acute or convalescent COVID-19. CDR3 DNA: TGTGCCAGCAGTCCCGTGGGACAGGGCAGACCGAACACTGAAGCTTTCTTT. Amino acid sequence: CASSPVGQGRPNTEAFF.